This entry concerns a single TCR beta chain. This sample is drawn from a study of glioma-infiltrating T cells. Trimming pared 3 bases from V and 3 bases from J, leaving 11 bases between. The length of the CDR3 is 14 residues. Germline V CDR1 and CDR2: LNHDA, SQIVND (reference sequence). Using RNA template, CDR3s of TCR alpha and beta were amplified with iRepertoire arm-PCR. TCRdb analysed the multiplex PCR reads with MiXCR anew, one entry per CDR3 protein. The sample lists around 150,000 distinct CDR3 sequences; about two fifths were seen once. The V call is TRBV19, the J call TRBJ1-1; TRBD1 is a possible D gene (5 bases). Sample: glioma tissue, nonneoplastic brain tissue, or PBMCs (not recorded which). This TCR came from a human donor with low-grade glioma or glioblastoma, undergoing nonglioma brain surgery, or in good health (not recorded which). The CDR3 here is CASSITGLDTEAFF. The CDR3 DNA is TGTGCCAGTAGTATCACAGGCCTGGACACTGAAGCTTTCTTT.